The 5 T cell receptor beta chains below all came from one sample that was sequenced in a study of cytomegalovirus exposure and HLA in healthy donors. PCR employed 60 Vbeta and 13 Jbeta primers. Some clones are missing from TCRdb's copy, which holds only in-frame ones; the method was immunoSEQ multiplex PCR. The sample has roughly 120,000 clones; roughly four fifths are singletons. Sequencing input: PBMCs. These receptors originate from a woman between 25 and 40 years old in good health and CMV-seropositive.

V and J are TRBV28 and TRBJ2-3, with TRBD2 identical over 9 bases. The length of the CDR3 is 15 residues. V was pared by 3 bases and J by 3 bases, with 4 bases of the junction left unmatched. Germline V gives CDR1 MDHEN, CDR2 SYDVKM. The CDR3 spells CASSFGGGETDTQYF. CDR3 sequence (DNA): TGTGCCAGCAGTTTCGGCGGGGGGGAGACAGATACGCAGTATTTT.

CDR3 nucleotide sequence: TGCAGCGTTGGGTCGGTTGTCACTGAAGCTTTCTTT. Translation gives CSVGSVVTEAFF. The chain couples TRBV29-1 to TRBJ1-1; D ambiguous. V gave up 4 bases and J gave up 4 bases, with 10 bases separating them. The germline gives CDR1 SQVTM, CDR2 ANQGSEA. The CDR3 covers 12 residues.

The V gene is TRBV6-5, the J gene TRBJ1-3; no clear D. Germline V gives CDR1 MNHEY, CDR2 SVGAGI. This CDR3 comprises 15 residues. The V end was cut by 9 bases, the J end by 4 bases, with 19 bases between. The CDR3 protein is CASPPGPTGGNTIYF. For the CDR3, the DNA is TGTGCCAGTCCGCCGGGCCCCACGGGAGGAAACACCATATATTTT.

The chain links TRBV7-2 to TRBJ2-7, with 8 bases aligning to TRBD1. V dropped 8 bases and J dropped 5; count of bases not matched to a gene: 5. Germline V gene sequence: CDR1 SGHTA, CDR2 FQGNSA. The length of the CDR3 is 12 residues. The CDR3 sequence is CASATTGDEQYF. The CDR3 DNA reads as TGTGCCAGCGCCACGACAGGGGACGAGCAGTACTTC. Variable domain in full (rest from reference TRBV7-2 and TRBJ2-7): GAGVSQSPSNKVTEKGKDVELRCDPISGHTALYWYRQSLGQGLEFLIYFQGNSAPDKSGLPSDRFSAERTGGSVSTLTIQRTQQEDSAVYLCASATTGDEQYFGPGTRLTVT.

This clone was recorded a few times. One end of the junction varies from germline; a read error may be responsible. CDR3 sequence (DNA): TGTTCCAGCAGCTTAGGGGCCGGTGAAGCTTTCTTT. It yields the protein CSSSLGAGEAFF. The chain employs TRBV7-9 and TRBJ1-1, with D tentatively TRBD1 (5 bases). This CDR3 region has 12 residues. Germline V gives CDR1 SEHNR, CDR2 FQNEAQ (reference sequence). Together with reference TRBV7-9 and TRBJ1-1, the CDR3 gives the full variable domain: DTGVSQNPRHKITKRGQNVTFRCDPISEHNRLYWYRQTLGQGPEFLTYFQNEAQLEKSRLLSDRFSAERPKGSFSTLEIQRTEQGDSAMYLCSSSLGAGEAFFGQGTRLTVV.